This T cell receptor (beta chain) was observed in a study of CD8 T cells in Susac syndrome. TEMRA cells were enriched by FACS, and CD4+ and CD8+ T cells were negatively isolated. This CDR3 has 13 amino acids. Trimming took 6 bases from V and 6 from J; bases not matched to a gene: 8. Looked up from germline, CDR1 is SQVTM and CDR2 is ANQGSEA. Random hexamers primed reverse transcription of about 0.45 to 1 ug RNA. An immunoSEQ multiplex PCR amplified TCR beta CDR3 over 54 Vbeta and 13 Jbeta. TCRdb used MiXCR to reprocess the immunoSEQ multiplex PCR reads, holding one entry per CDR3 protein. Of fewer than 150,000 distinct CDR3 sequences listed, nearly 95% are singletons.

V is TRBV29-1 and J is TRBJ2-1, with 7 bases matching TRBD1. Sequencing was carried out using CD4+ T cells from PBMCs. The clonotype was recovered from a human donor in good health. The CDR3 DNA follows: TGCAGCGTCGGGACAGCCTTAATCAATGAGCAGTTCTTC. Its protein is CSVGTALINEQFF.